Following are 15 T cell receptor beta chains from one sample sequenced in a study of cytomegalovirus exposure and HLA in healthy donors. The repertoire was sequenced with immunoSEQ multiplex PCR; TCRdb's copy has only in-frame clones and lacks some. The table records some 170,000 clones, 96% of them present only once. The sequencing input was PBMCs. The receptors shown here come from a woman aged 18-30 years in good health and CMV-seronegative.

This chain uses TRBV4-1 with TRBJ1-6; 9 bases are shared with TRBD1. This CDR3 is 15 amino acids long. The ends lost 2 bases at V and 10 bases at J; junction bases unmatched: 6. Germline V lookup: CDR1 MGHRA, CDR2 YSYEKL. The CDR3 region has the DNA TGCGCCAGCAGCCAACTCCGGGACAGGGAGTCACCCCTCCACTTT. Its translation: CASSQLRDRESPLHF.

This clone was seen a single time. V is TRBV5-1 and J is TRBJ1-6; 7 positions agree with TRBD1. The CDR3 has 14 residues. The V gene's germline CDR1 is SGHRS and CDR2 YFSETQ. After removal of 3 bases from V and 7 bases from J, the junction contained 4 bases not matched to a gene. The CDR3 nucleotides read TGCGCCAGCAGCTCCGGGGACAGAAATTCACCCCTCCACTTT. This sequence encodes CASSSGDRNSPLHF.

CDR3 nucleotide sequence: TGTGCCAGCAGGGTATCCAGGGGATCAGGGCAGCCCCAGCATTTT. It is translated as CASRVSRGSGQPQHF. The chain carries TRBV6-1 and TRBJ1-5; D may be TRBD1 (6 bases). Trimming left V 6 bases short and J 7 bases short, with 19 bases between. The CDR3 sequence is 15 residues long. Germline V lookup: CDR1 MNHNS, CDR2 SASEGT.

The rearrangement links TRBV6-1 to TRBJ2-7; 7 bases fit TRBD1. The CDR3 covers 15 residues. Germline CDR1 reads MNHNS; CDR2 reads SASEGT. The V and J ends lost 4 bases and 0 bases, in that order; junction bases with no gene match: 6. The CDR3 is CASSAWAGGSYEQYF. CDR3 coding DNA: TGTGCCAGCAGTGCCTGGGCAGGGGGCTCCTACGAGCAGTACTTC.

The chain is built from TRBV7-9 and TRBJ1-2; TRBD1 aligns across 8 bases. The germline gives CDR1 SEHNR, CDR2 FQNEAQ (reference sequence). The CDR3 has 14 amino acids. Trimming at V came to 5 bases and at J to 5 bases, leaving 7 bases not matched to a gene. In nucleotides, the CDR3 is TGTGCCAGCAGCCCCGACAGGGGCTGGTATGGCTACACCTTC. It yields the protein CASSPDRGWYGYTF.

The chain is built from TRBV9 and TRBJ1-1, with a tentative D call TRBD1 (6 bases). This CDR3 region has 15 residues. With 2 bases removed from V and 4 bases from J, the gap between germline ends came to 15 bases. Germline V gives CDR1 SGDLS, CDR2 YYNGEE. The CDR3 loop is CASSVGGGASTEAFF. CDR3 DNA: TGTGCCAGCAGCGTGGGCGGGGGCGCGAGCACTGAAGCTTTCTTT.

J is TRBJ2-2 and V is TRBV6-5, with D unclear. The germline gives CDR1 MNHEY, CDR2 SVGAGI. V lost 7 bases, J lost 1 base, and 10 bases lay in between. The CDR3 totals 14 residues. The chain's CDR3 is CASISRVNTGELFF. The CDR3 nucleotides are TGTGCCAGCATTTCCCGGGTGAACACCGGGGAGCTGTTTTTT.

The V and J genes are TRBV9 and TRBJ2-4; D perhaps matches TRBD2 (6 bases). Trimming took 2 bases from V and 1 from J, leaving 22 bases between them. This CDR3 spans 19 amino acids. Per the germline V gene, CDR1 is SGDLS and CDR2 is YYNGEE. Here the CDR3 reads CASSVPLVSRGRAKNIQYF. CDR3 bases: TGTGCCAGCAGCGTTCCCCTGGTTTCTCGGGGGAGGGCCAAAAACATTCAGTACTTC. Drawing the rest from reference TRBV9 and TRBJ2-4, the complete variable domain is DSGVTQTPKHLITATGQRVTLRCSPRSGDLSVYWYQQSLDQGLQFLIQYYNGEERAKGNILERFSAQQFPDLHSELNLSSLELGDSALYFCASSVPLVSRGRAKNIQYFGAGTRLSVL.

The rearrangement uses TRBV5-4 and TRBJ2-7; TRBD1 matches at 8 bases. The V gene's germline CDR1 is SGHNT and CDR2 YYREEE (reference sequence). The CDR3 totals 13 residues. Trimming at V came to 4 bases and at J to 4 bases, leaving 4 bases not matched to a gene. CDR3 sequence reads: CASSAQGGYEQYF. The CDR3 DNA follows: TGTGCCAGCAGCGCACAGGGGGGATACGAGCAGTACTTC. Together with reference TRBV5-4 and TRBJ2-7, the CDR3 gives the full variable domain: ETGVTQSPTHLIKTRGQQVTLRCSSQSGHNTVSWYQQALGQGPQFIFQYYREEENGRGNFPPRFSGLQFPNYSSELNVNALELDDSALYLCASSAQGGYEQYFGPGTRLTVT.

The chain links TRBV4-3 to TRBJ2-1, with a tentative D call TRBD1 (5 bases). The CDR3 length is 16 residues. Trimming pared 0 bases from V and 2 bases from J, leaving 11 bases between. CDR1 is LGHNA and CDR2 is YSLEER in the germline V gene. The CDR3 DNA sequence: TGCGCCAGCAGCCAAGAGGGGTCAGGGCCCTACAATGAGCAGTTCTTC. Translating it yields CASSQEGSGPYNEQFF.

The sample holds one count of this clone. The chain carries TRBV11-2 and TRBJ1-2; D might be TRBD1 (5 bases). Trimming took 5 bases from V and 3 from J, leaving 7 bases between them. This CDR3 is 12 amino acids long. CDR1 SGHAT and CDR2 FQNNGV come from the germline V gene. CDR3 coding DNA: TGTGCCAGCAGCCGGGGGGACTATGGCTACACCTTC. It yields the protein CASSRGDYGYTF. The full variable domain, completed using reference TRBV11-2 and TRBJ1-2, is EAGVAQSPRYKIIEKRQSVAFWCNPISGHATLYWYQQILGQGPKLLIQFQNNGVVDDSQLPKDRFSAERLKGVDSTLKIQPAKLEDSAVYLCASSRGDYGYTFGSGTRLTVV.

The V and J genes are TRBV6-5 and TRBJ2-7, with TRBD1 identical over 7 bases. V was pared by 4 bases and J by 2 bases, with 8 bases of the junction left unmatched. Germline CDR1 MNHEY, CDR2 SVGAGI. The CDR3 loop spans 15 amino acids. The CDR3 reads CASSWDSGETYEQYF. DNA for the CDR3: TGTGCCAGCAGTTGGGACAGCGGCGAGACCTACGAGCAGTACTTC.

The V and J genes are TRBV1 and TRBJ2-2; no DNA check was done on the table's D call, TRBD2. TRBV1 is annotated as a pseudogene. The CDR3 has 17 amino acids. CDR3 amino acids: CTSSQLQGTKNTGELFF. DNA of the CDR3: TGCACCAGCAGCCAACTTCAAGGGACTAAGAACACCGGGGAGCTGTTTTTT.

A single count supports this clone. This chain joins TRBV13 and TRBJ2-5; D possibly corresponds to TRBD2 (7 bases). Germline values: CDR1 PRHDT, CDR2 FYEKMQ (reference sequence). With 6 bases removed from V and 3 bases from J, the gap between germline ends came to 14 bases. There are 14 residues in the CDR3. CDR3 nucleotide sequence: TGTGCCAGCAGAGACCGGGGGGCCGAAGAGACCCAGTACTTC. The encoded protein is CASRDRGAEETQYF.

The rearrangement uses TRBV7-8 and TRBJ1-4, with 8 bases that match TRBD1. This CDR3 contains 14 residues. Germline trimming cut 1 base from V and 8 bases from J; bases unmatched to any gene: 3. Germline V gene sequence: CDR1 SGHVS, CDR2 FQNEAQ. CDR3 bases: TGTGCCAGCAGCTTAGTCAGGGGGCGCGAAAAACTGTTTTTT. As protein: CASSLVRGREKLFF.